These 17 T cell receptor beta chains originate from one sample sequenced in a study of blood T cells in healthy people across ages. A second PCR of about 7 to 12 cycles used a sample-barcoded 5' primer and a J-beta primer mix. From the 5' RACE reads, TCRdb called clonotypes with MiXCR, one entry per CDR3 protein. This repertoire shows about 800,000 distinct CDR3 sequences, roughly 60% found once; its top ten account for about 20%. The specimen sequenced was blood. These receptors were obtained from a man aged 25 to 40 in good health.

Of note for this clonotype: At one boundary the junction diverges from the germline segment, which might be a read error. The chain recombines TRBV2 with TRBJ2-7; D is ambiguous. Per germline, CDR1 SNHLY and CDR2 FYNNEI. The CDR3 length is 16 residues. This chain's CDR3 is CASSEEGKRKVHEQYF. CDR3 bases: TGCGCCAGCAGTGAGGAAGGGAAACGAAAGGTCCACGAGCAGTACTTC. Looking up the rest from reference TRBV2 and TRBJ2-7 gives the full variable domain: EPEVTQTPSHQVTQMGQEVILRCVPISNHLYFYWYRQILGQKVEFLVSFYNNEISEKSEIFDDQFSVERPDGSNFTLKIRSTKLEDSAMYFCASSEEGKRKVHEQYFGPGTRLTVT.

J is TRBJ2-7 and V is TRBV29-1; 7 bases line up with TRBD1. The CDR3 is 17 amino acids. V lost 4 bases and J lost 3; bases outside the gene matches: 18. The germline gives CDR1 SQVTM, CDR2 ANQGSEA. The CDR3: CSVVNRDSPKGLYEQYF. CDR3 nucleotides: TGCAGCGTTGTGAACCGGGACAGCCCAAAAGGCCTCTACGAGCAGTACTTC.

This clonotype has only one observation. The V gene is TRBV12-3 or TRBV12-4, the J gene TRBJ2-1; 7 bases fit TRBD2. The V segment lost 5 bases and the J segment 10 bases; nucleotides outside the gene matches: 5. The CDR3 is made up of 12 amino acids. CDR3 sequence (DNA): TGTGCCAGCAGTGTCGAGCGGGGAGAGCAGTTCTTC. Translating it yields CASSVERGEQFF.

The sample holds one count of this clonotype. The chain combines TRBV25-1 with TRBJ2-5; D is undetermined. CDR3 length: 14 residues. The V and J ends lost 6 bases and 2 bases respectively, with 13 bases between them. Germline CDR1 MGHDK, CDR2 SYGVNS. For the CDR3, the DNA is TGTGCCAGCAGCGTACCGGGTCTTCAAGAGACCCAGTACTTC. Its translation is CASSVPGLQETQYF.

The rearrangement joins TRBV10-3 to TRBJ2-5; D remains ambiguous. CDR3 length: 11 residues. Trimming removed 6 bases from V and 5 bases from J, with 7 bases in between. In germline, CDR1 is ENHRY, CDR2 SYGVKD. The CDR3 here is CAIRRAETQYF. The DNA for the CDR3 is TGTGCCATCAGAAGGGCCGAGACCCAGTACTTC.

On this clonotype: Its ends do not fully match the called genes, so a read error is possible. The chain combines TRBV3-1 with TRBJ1-1; no clear D. The CDR3 totals 13 residues. The germline CDR1 and CDR2 sequences are LGHDT and YNNKEL (reference sequence). The CDR3 reads CASSQDGNTEAFF. CDR3 DNA sequence: TGTGCCAGCAGTCAAGACGGGAACACTGAAGCTTTCTTT.

This clonotype was observed a handful of times. The chain couples TRBV29-1 to TRBJ2-7; 10 bases map to TRBD2. Trimming removed 2 bases from V and 6 bases from J; junction bases left unmatched: 10. CDR1 SQVTM and CDR2 ANQGSEA come from the germline V gene. The CDR3 is 15 residues long. This chain's CDR3 is CSVENPGLAGGEQYF. The CDR3 bases are TGCAGCGTTGAAAACCCTGGGTTAGCGGGAGGCGAGCAGTACTTC.

The CDR3 sequence is CASSYGGGRGGNQPQHF. The DNA of the CDR3 is TGTGCCAGCAGTTACGGAGGGGGTCGGGGAGGCAATCAGCCCCAGCATTTT. The chain recombines TRBV6-6 with TRBJ1-5; D is perhaps TRBD1 (6 bases). The CDR3 consists of 17 residues. Trimming removed 2 bases at V and 2 bases at J, with 16 bases between. Germline loops: CDR1 MNHNY, CDR2 SVGAGI (reference sequence).

This clonotype has only a few counts. The V call is TRBV25-1, the J call TRBJ1-1; D is possibly TRBD1 (6 bases). Germline values: CDR1 MGHDK, CDR2 SYGVNS. This CDR3 has 11 amino acids. The V gene lost 4 bases and the J gene lost 8 bases, with 8 bases spanning the gap. The DNA for the CDR3 is TGTGCCAGCAGTGTCGGGGGCGAAGCTTTCTTT. Its translation is CASSVGGEAFF.

V is TRBV12-3 or TRBV12-4 and J is TRBJ2-3; 7 bases are a match to TRBD1. The CDR3 spans 16 residues. V shed 5 bases, J shed 4 bases, and the junction held 12 bases outside the gene matches. CDR3 DNA sequence: TGTGCCAGCAGTAGAGAGAGGACAGGAACCGCAGATACGCAGTATTTT. Translation gives CASSRERTGTADTQYF.

The chain employs TRBV27 and TRBJ2-7; 9 nucleotides agree with TRBD1. With 6 bases clipped from V and 1 base from J, the junction kept 7 bases outside the gene matches. Germline loops: CDR1 MNHEY, CDR2 SMNVEV (reference sequence). The CDR3 sequence is 15 residues long. CDR3 coding DNA: TGTGCCAGCAGGACAGGGGGGGTGGGGTCCTACGAGCAGTACTTC. It is translated as CASRTGGVGSYEQYF.

This chain links TRBV14 with TRBJ1-1; D ambiguous. V was clipped by 2 bases and J by 11 bases, with 18 bases between them. Germline V CDR1 and CDR2: SGHDN, FVKESK. The CDR3 is made up of 14 amino acids. Here the CDR3 DNA reads TGTGCCAGCAGCCAAACTCTTGGCGGCGGGGTGGCTTTCTTT. This gives the protein CASSQTLGGGVAFF.

The rearrangement uses TRBV28 and TRBJ1-1; a possible D gene is TRBD1 (6 bases). The CDR3 consists of 11 residues. CDR1 is MDHEN, CDR2 SYDVKM, per germline. V lost 6 bases and J 11 bases, leaving 13 bases between the germline ends. CDR3 nucleotides: TGTGCCAGCAGCCCAGGGGTTGGGGCTTTCTTT. Translation: CASSPGVGAFF.

The chain carries TRBV7-2 and TRBJ2-7; 9 positions agree with TRBD2. Germline CDR1 and CDR2: SGHTA and FQGNSA. This CDR3 region has 15 residues. With V trimmed by 3 bases and J by 5 bases, 8 bases remained unmatched. The CDR3 spells CASSFPLAGTDEQYF. CDR3 bases: TGTGCCAGCAGCTTTCCGCTAGCGGGGACAGACGAGCAGTACTTC.

This clonotype was counted between two and nine times. This chain connects TRBV4-3 to TRBJ1-5; D is ambiguous. The CDR3 loop spans 15 amino acids. The germline V gene encodes CDR1 LGHNA and CDR2 YSLEER. V lost 0 bases and J 4 bases, leaving 10 bases between the germline ends. The CDR3 DNA sequence: TGCGCCAGCAGCCAAGATAGCAGGTATAATCAGCCCCAGCATTTT. Amino acids: CASSQDSRYNQPQHF.

The chain couples TRBV20-1 to TRBJ1-5, with D possibly matching TRBD1 (6 bases). Looked up from germline, CDR1 is DFQATT and CDR2 is SNEGSKA (reference sequence). The CDR3 covers 15 residues. V was pared by 0 bases and J by 3 bases, with 12 bases between. Here the CDR3 reads CSARDRQAPNQPQHF. In DNA, the CDR3 is TGCAGTGCTAGAGATCGACAGGCACCCAATCAGCCCCAGCATTTT.

This clonotype has more than one count but fewer than ten. This chain joins TRBV12-3 or TRBV12-4 and TRBJ2-1; D possibly matches TRBD1 or TRBD2 (5 bases each). This CDR3 has 13 residues. V was trimmed by 3 bases and J by 5 bases, leaving 8 bases between them. Here the CDR3 DNA reads TGTGCCAGCAGTTTGGGGACCCACAATGAGCAGTTCTTC. This gives the protein CASSLGTHNEQFF.